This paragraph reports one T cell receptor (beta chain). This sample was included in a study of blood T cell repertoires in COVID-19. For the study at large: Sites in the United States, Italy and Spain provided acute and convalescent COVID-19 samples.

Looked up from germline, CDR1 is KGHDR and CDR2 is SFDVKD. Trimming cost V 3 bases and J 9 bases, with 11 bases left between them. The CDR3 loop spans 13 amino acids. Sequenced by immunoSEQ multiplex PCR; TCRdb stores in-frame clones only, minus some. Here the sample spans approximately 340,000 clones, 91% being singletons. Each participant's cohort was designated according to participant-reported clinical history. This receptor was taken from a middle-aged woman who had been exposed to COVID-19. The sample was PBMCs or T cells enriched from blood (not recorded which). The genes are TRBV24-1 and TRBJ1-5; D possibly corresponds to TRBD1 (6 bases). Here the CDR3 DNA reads TGTGCCACCAGTGATATTTTAGGGGGGCCCCAGCATTTT. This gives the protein CATSDILGGPQHF.